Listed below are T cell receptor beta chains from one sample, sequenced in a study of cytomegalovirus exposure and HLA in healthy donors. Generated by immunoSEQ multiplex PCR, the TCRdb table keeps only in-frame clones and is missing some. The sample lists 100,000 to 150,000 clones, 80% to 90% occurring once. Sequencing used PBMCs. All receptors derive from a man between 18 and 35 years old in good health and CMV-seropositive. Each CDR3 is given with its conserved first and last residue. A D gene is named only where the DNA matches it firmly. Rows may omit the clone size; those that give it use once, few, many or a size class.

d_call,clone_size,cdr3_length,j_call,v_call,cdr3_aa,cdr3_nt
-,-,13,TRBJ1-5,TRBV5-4,CASSLGPEQPQHF,TGTGCCAGCAGCTTGGGGCCCGAACAGCCCCAGCATTTT
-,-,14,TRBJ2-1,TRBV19,CASSMRQGTDEQFF,TGTGCCAGTAGTATGAGGCAGGGTACGGATGAGCAGTTCTTC
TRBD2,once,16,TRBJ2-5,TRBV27,CASSLSRLAGQETQYF,TGTGCCAGCAGTTTATCACGCCTAGCGGGTCAAGAGACCCAGTACTTC
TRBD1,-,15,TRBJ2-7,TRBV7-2,CASSLGTGNRDEQYF,TGTGCCAGCAGCTTAGGGACAGGGAACAGGGACGAGCAGTACTTC
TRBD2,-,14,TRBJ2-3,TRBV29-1,CSVASGGLTDTQYF,TGCAGCGTTGCCAGCGGGGGCCTCACAGATACGCAGTATTTT
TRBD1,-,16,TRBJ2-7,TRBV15,CATSRDRTGGIYEQYF,TGTGCCACCAGCAGAGACCGGACAGGGGGCATATACGAGCAGTACTTC
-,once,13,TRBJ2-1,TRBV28,CASKLSSYNEQFF,TGTGCCAGCAAACTCTCCTCCTACAATGAGCAGTTCTTC
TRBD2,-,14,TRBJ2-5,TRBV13,CASSERTSQETQYF,TGTGCCAGCAGCGAAAGGACTAGCCAAGAGACCCAGTACTTC
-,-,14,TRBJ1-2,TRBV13,CASTLMGGLYGYTF,TGTGCCAGCACCCTTATGGGGGGTCTCTATGGCTACACCTTC
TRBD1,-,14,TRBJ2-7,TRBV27,CASRSGQGAGEQYF,TGTGCCAGCAGGTCGGGACAGGGGGCGGGCGAGCAGTACTTC
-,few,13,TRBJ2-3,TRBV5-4,CASSLTGTDTQYF,TGTGCCAGCAGCTTAACAGGGACAGATACGCAGTATTTT
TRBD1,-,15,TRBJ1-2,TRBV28,CASRQGQGQSYGYTF,TGTGCCAGCAGACAAGGACAGGGGCAATCCTATGGCTACACCTTC
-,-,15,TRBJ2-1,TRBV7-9,CASSSGLEVSNEQFF,TGTGCCAGCAGCTCCGGGTTAGAGGTCTCCAATGAGCAGTTCTTC
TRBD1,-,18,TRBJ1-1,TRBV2,CASSNNYLTGTANTEAFF,TGTGCCAGCAGCAACAATTATTTAACCGGGACAGCGAACACTGAAGCTTTCTTT
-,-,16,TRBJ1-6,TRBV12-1,CASSFAASSYNSPLHF,TGTGCCAGCAGCTTTGCAGCGAGCTCCTATAATTCACCCCTCCACTTT
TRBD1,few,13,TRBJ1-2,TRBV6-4,CASSGTGSYGYTF,TGTGCCAGCAGTGGGACAGGGAGCTATGGCTACACCTTC
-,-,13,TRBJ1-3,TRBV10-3,CAMRQDPGNTIYF,TGTGCCATGCGACAGGATCCTGGAAACACCATATATTTT
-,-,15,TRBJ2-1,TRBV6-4,CASSETGTSYNEQFF,TGTGCCAGCAGTGAAACAGGAACCTCCTACAATGAGCAGTTCTTC
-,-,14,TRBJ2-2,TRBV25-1,CASSHRVATGELFF,TGTGCCAGCAGTCACAGGGTAGCCACCGGGGAGCTGTTTTTT
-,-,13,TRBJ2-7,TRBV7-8,CASSTGQSYEQYF,TGTGCCAGCAGCACCGGACAGTCCTACGAGCAGTACTTC
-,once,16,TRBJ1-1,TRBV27,CASSPIQGILNTEAFF,TGTGCCAGCAGTCCTATTCAGGGGATTTTAAACACTGAAGCTTTCTTT
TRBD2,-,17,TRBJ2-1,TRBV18,CASSPPSSLAGNNEQFF,TGTGCCAGCTCACCACCGTCTTCCCTAGCGGGAAACAATGAGCAGTTCTTC
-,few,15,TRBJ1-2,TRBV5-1,CASSLNRGANYGYTF,TGCGCCAGCAGCTTGAACCGGGGGGCGAACTATGGCTACACCTTC
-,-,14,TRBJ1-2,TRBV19,CASSISAGNYGYTF,TGTGCCAGTAGTATCAGTGCAGGAAACTATGGCTACACCTTC
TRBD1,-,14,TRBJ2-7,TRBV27,CASSNPGTGRGQYF,TGTGCCAGCAGTAACCCTGGGACAGGCCGGGGGCAGTACTTC
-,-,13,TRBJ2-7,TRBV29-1,CSVLRMEGYEQYF,TGCAGCGTTCTGCGGATGGAAGGCTACGAGCAGTACTTC
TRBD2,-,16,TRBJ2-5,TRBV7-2,CASSPVAGGILETQYF,TGTGCCAGCAGCCCAGTAGCGGGGGGGATTCTGGAGACCCAGTACTTC
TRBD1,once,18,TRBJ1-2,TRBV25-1,CASSGVQGEKRMPYGYTF,TGTGCCAGCAGTGGGGTACAGGGGGAAAAGAGAATGCCCTATGGCTACACCTTC
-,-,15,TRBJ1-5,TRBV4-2,CASSQERYSNQPQHF,TGTGCCAGCAGCCAAGAACGGTATAGCAATCAGCCCCAGCATTTT
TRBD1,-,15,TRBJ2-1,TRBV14,CASSLSGTGANEQFF,TGTGCCAGCAGCCTTTCCGGGACAGGAGCTAATGAGCAGTTCTTC
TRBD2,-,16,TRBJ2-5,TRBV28,CASSGTSGVYPETQYF,TGTGCCAGCAGTGGGACTAGCGGGGTATACCCGGAGACCCAGTACTTC
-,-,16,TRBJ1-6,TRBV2,CASSEGGGLVNSPLHF,TGTGCCAGCAGTGAAGGCGGGGGGCTCGTAAATTCACCCCTCCACTTT
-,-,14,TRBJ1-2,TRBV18,CASSPTTGESGYTF,TGTGCCAGCTCACCAACGACGGGTGAAAGTGGCTACACCTTC
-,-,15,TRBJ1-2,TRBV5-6,CASSLGRALGYGYTF,TGTGCCAGCAGCTTGGGCAGGGCGTTAGGCTATGGCTACACCTTC
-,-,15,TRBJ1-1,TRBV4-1,CASSQDPPGVWEAFF,TGCGCCAGCAGCCAAGACCCCCCAGGGGTTTGGGAAGCTTTCTTT
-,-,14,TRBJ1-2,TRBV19,CASKTAGAYYGYTF,TGTGCCAGCAAGACCGCGGGGGCGTACTATGGCTACACCTTC
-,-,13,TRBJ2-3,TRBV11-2,CASSDINSYTQYF,TGTGCCAGCAGCGACATCAACAGTTATACGCAGTATTTT
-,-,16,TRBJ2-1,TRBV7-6,CASSLAAGHSYNEQFF,TGTGCCAGCAGCTTAGCGGCTGGGCATTCCTACAATGAGCAGTTCTTC
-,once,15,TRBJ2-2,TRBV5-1,CASSLGRRGDGELFF,TGCGCCAGCAGCTTGGGGCGCAGGGGGGACGGGGAGCTGTTTTTT
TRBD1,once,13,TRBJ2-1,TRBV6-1,CASGQGLYNEQFF,TGTGCCAGCGGACAGGGGCTATACAATGAGCAGTTCTTC
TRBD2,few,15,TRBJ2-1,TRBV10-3,CAIGSASGGNNEQFF,TGTGCCATCGGATCAGCTAGCGGGGGAAACAATGAGCAGTTCTTC
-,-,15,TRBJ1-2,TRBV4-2,CASSRTLDSNYGYTF,TGTGCCAGCAGCCGCACACTGGACAGTAACTATGGCTACACCTTC
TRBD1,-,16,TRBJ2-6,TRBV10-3,CAISESTGAGANVLTF,TGTGCCATCAGTGAGTCGACAGGGGCTGGGGCCAACGTCCTGACTTTC
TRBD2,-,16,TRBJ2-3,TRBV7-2,CASSTQLAGGTDTQYF,TGTGCCAGCAGCACCCAACTAGCGGGGGGCACAGATACGCAGTATTTT